Listed below are T cell receptor beta chains from one sample, sequenced in a study of blood T cell repertoires in COVID-19. Clones were read by immunoSEQ multiplex PCR, and TCRdb kept only the in-frame ones, dropping some. The sample consists of fewer than 300,000 clones, about 89% of them appearing once. The sample consisted of peripheral blood. These receptors were obtained from a woman aged 45-60 years with acute or convalescent COVID-19. Both conserved end residues are part of each CDR3. Each record gives: D gene, V gene, clone size, J gene, CDR3 protein, CDR3 DNA. D genes are given only for firm matches. Not every row has a clone size; where given, it reads once, few, many or a size class.

D: NA; V: TRBV19; size: NA; J: TRBJ1-1; CDR3: CASSISEVGGTEAFF; DNA: TGTGCCAGTAGTATAAGTGAAGTGGGGGGCACTGAAGCTTTCTTT
D: NA; V: TRBV5-1; size: NA; J: TRBJ2-7; CDR3: CASSTDRPSYEQYF; DNA: TGCGCCAGCAGCACAGACAGACCATCCTACGAGCAGTACTTC
D: TRBD1; V: TRBV5-1; size: NA; J: TRBJ2-7; CDR3: CASSYGTGEGEQYF; DNA: TGCGCCAGCAGCTACGGGACAGGGGAAGGCGAGCAGTACTTC
D: NA; V: TRBV5-4; size: NA; J: TRBJ1-6; CDR3: CASSLGGGYNSPLHF; DNA: TGTGCCAGCAGCTTAGGGGGGGGGTATAATTCACCCCTCCACTTT
D: NA; V: TRBV9; size: NA; J: TRBJ1-1; CDR3: CASSVGGFTEAFF; DNA: TGTGCCAGCAGCGTAGGCGGTTTCACTGAAGCTTTCTTT
D: NA; V: TRBV7-2; size: NA; J: TRBJ2-1; CDR3: CATKQRGLYNEQFF; DNA: TGTGCCACCAAACAAAGGGGCCTCTACAATGAGCAGTTCTTC
D: TRBD2; V: TRBV24-1; size: once; J: TRBJ2-1; CDR3: CATSDWTSGSIHEQFF; DNA: TGTGCCACCAGTGATTGGACTAGCGGGAGTATCCATGAGCAGTTCTTC
D: NA; V: TRBV18; size: NA; J: TRBJ1-1; CDR3: CASSPGTSTEVTEAFF; DNA: TGTGCCAGCTCACCGGGTACCTCAACTGAGGTCACTGAAGCTTTCTTT
D: TRBD2; V: TRBV3-1/TRBV3-2; size: NA; J: TRBJ2-5; CDR3: CASSQDGGWGETQYF; DNA: TGTGCCAGCAGCCAAGACGGGGGGTGGGGAGAGACCCAGTACTTC
D: TRBD2; V: TRBV9; size: NA; J: TRBJ2-7; CDR3: CASSPPGGGSYEQYF; DNA: TGTGCCAGCAGCCCCCCGGGGGGGGGCTCCTACGAGCAGTACTTC
D: NA; V: TRBV5-1; size: NA; J: TRBJ2-7; CDR3: CASSLWGDYEQYF; DNA: TGCGCCAGCAGCTTGTGGGGGGACTACGAGCAGTACTTC
D: NA; V: TRBV6-1; size: NA; J: TRBJ1-1; CDR3: CASSEAPGRGAFF; DNA: TGTGCCAGCAGTGAAGCACCGGGAAGAGGTGCTTTCTTT
D: TRBD1; V: TRBV28; size: few; J: TRBJ1-1; CDR3: CASSSPGQGNTEAFF; DNA: TGTGCCAGCAGTTCTCCGGGACAGGGGAACACTGAAGCTTTCTTT
D: TRBD2; V: TRBV28; size: once; J: TRBJ2-7; CDR3: CASSLTSGMEYF; DNA: TGTGCCAGCAGTCTAACTAGCGGCATGGAGTACTTC
D: TRBD2; V: TRBV29-1; size: NA; J: TRBJ2-4; CDR3: CSGGLAGAKNIQYF; DNA: TGCAGCGGGGGACTAGCGGGAGCCAAAAACATTCAGTACTTC
D: NA; V: TRBV7-2; size: NA; J: TRBJ2-1; CDR3: CASSLDRPAYNEQFF; DNA: TGTGCCAGCAGCTTAGACAGGCCCGCTTACAATGAGCAGTTCTTC
D: TRBD2; V: TRBV19; size: NA; J: TRBJ2-7; CDR3: CASVAGAGEQYF; DNA: TGTGCCAGTGTTGCGGGAGCTGGTGAGCAGTACTTC
D: NA; V: TRBV5-1; size: NA; J: TRBJ2-7; CDR3: CASSLLASSYEQYF; DNA: TGCGCCAGCAGCTTGCTAGCGAGCTCCTACGAGCAGTACTTC
D: TRBD1; V: TRBV2; size: NA; J: TRBJ1-5; CDR3: CASSVDRDFNQPQHF; DNA: TGTGCCAGCAGCGTTGACAGGGACTTCAATCAGCCCCAGCATTTT
D: TRBD2; V: TRBV5-6; size: NA; J: TRBJ2-3; CDR3: CASSWTSGGTDTQYF; DNA: TGTGCCAGCAGCTGGACTAGCGGCGGCACAGATACGCAGTATTTT
D: NA; V: TRBV28; size: NA; J: TRBJ2-3; CDR3: CASSPSFLQGDF; DNA: TGTGCCAGCAGTCCGAGTTTTCTACAAGGGGATTTT
D: NA; V: TRBV7-8; size: NA; J: TRBJ2-7; CDR3: CASSFLGGGLYEQYF; DNA: TGTGCCAGCAGCTTTTTGGGGGGAGGATTATACGAGCAGTACTTC
D: TRBD1; V: TRBV10-3; size: NA; J: TRBJ2-5; CDR3: CAISPLRMPRDRGQETQYF; DNA: TGTGCCATCAGTCCCCTCAGAATGCCCCGGGACAGGGGTCAGGAGACCCAGTACTTC
D: NA; V: TRBV7-8; size: NA; J: TRBJ1-5; CDR3: CASSPTSGAPSNQPQHF; DNA: TGTGCCAGCAGCCCCACCTCAGGGGCACCTAGCAATCAGCCCCAGCATTTT
D: TRBD2; V: TRBV24-1; size: NA; J: TRBJ2-1; CDR3: CATTSGRAINEQFF; DNA: TGTGCCACGACTAGCGGGAGGGCCATCAATGAGCAGTTCTTC
D: NA; V: TRBV5-8; size: NA; J: TRBJ2-5; CDR3: CASSIDSQETQYF; DNA: TGTGCCAGCAGCATTGACAGCCAAGAGACCCAGTACTTC
D: TRBD2; V: TRBV3-1/TRBV3-2; size: NA; J: TRBJ2-3; CDR3: CASSPRRGRSNFGGTDTQYF; DNA: TGTGCCAGCAGCCCGAGGCGCGGGAGGTCGAACTTTGGTGGCACAGATACGCAGTATTTT
D: NA; V: TRBV5-1; size: NA; J: TRBJ2-1; CDR3: CASSEGSGEWYNEQFF; DNA: TGCGCCAGCAGCGAAGGTTCGGGGGAGTGGTACAATGAGCAGTTCTTC
D: TRBD2; V: TRBV27; size: NA; J: TRBJ2-1; CDR3: CASSRLAEYNEQFF; DNA: TGTGCCAGCAGTCGACTAGCGGAATACAATGAGCAGTTCTTC
D: NA; V: TRBV7-2; size: once; J: TRBJ2-7; CDR3: CASSLDGSRSRHEQYF; DNA: TGTGCCAGCAGCTTAGACGGGTCCCGCTCCCGACACGAGCAGTACTTC
D: TRBD1; V: TRBV5-1; size: NA; J: TRBJ1-2; CDR3: CASSPGQGNYGYTF; DNA: TGCGCCAGCAGCCCGGGACAGGGTAACTATGGCTACACCTTC
D: TRBD1; V: TRBV28; size: NA; J: TRBJ1-5; CDR3: CAGQTGDQPQHF; DNA: TGTGCCGGCCAGACAGGGGACCAGCCCCAGCATTTT
D: TRBD1; V: TRBV28; size: NA; J: TRBJ2-7; CDR3: CATTGGPLYEQYF; DNA: TGTGCCACGACAGGGGGACCCCTATACGAGCAGTACTTC
D: NA; V: TRBV5-8; size: NA; J: TRBJ1-5; CDR3: CASSLLSNQPQHF; DNA: TGTGCCAGCAGCTTACTTAGCAATCAGCCCCAGCATTTT
D: NA; V: TRBV2; size: once; J: TRBJ2-5; CDR3: CASRAEVETQYF; DNA: TGTGCCAGCAGGGCGGAAGTAGAGACCCAGTACTTC
D: TRBD1; V: TRBV5-1; size: NA; J: TRBJ2-7; CDR3: CASSLGDRDRNYEQYF; DNA: TGCGCCAGCAGCTTGGGGGACCGGGACAGGAACTACGAGCAGTACTTC
D: NA; V: TRBV6-5; size: once; J: TRBJ2-7; CDR3: CASRQDPLSTYEQYF; DNA: TGTGCCAGCAGACAGGACCCCTTATCAACCTACGAGCAGTACTTC
D: TRBD1; V: TRBV5-4; size: NA; J: TRBJ1-2; CDR3: CASSLGGTDYGYTF; DNA: TGTGCCAGCAGCCTTGGGGGGACAGACTATGGCTACACCTTC
D: NA; V: TRBV7-9; size: NA; J: TRBJ1-4; CDR3: CASSLLGQGPEKLFF; DNA: TGTGCCAGCAGCTTATTGGGCCAGGGCCCTGAAAAACTGTTTTTT
D: NA; V: TRBV27; size: NA; J: TRBJ2-5; CDR3: CASSLGAKETQYF; DNA: TGTGCCAGCAGTTTAGGGGCGAAAGAGACCCAGTACTTC
D: NA; V: TRBV5-1; size: NA; J: TRBJ1-1; CDR3: CASSRTETEAFF; DNA: TGCGCCAGCAGCCGGACAGAAACTGAAGCTTTCTTT
D: NA; V: TRBV21-1; size: NA; J: TRBJ2-7; CDR3: CASSPRAGWSPYEQYF; DNA: TGTGCCAGCAGCCCTAGGGCAGGGTGGTCCCCCTACGAGCAGTACTTC
D: NA; V: TRBV30; size: NA; J: TRBJ1-5; CDR3: CACGTFNQPQHF; DNA: TGTGCCTGTGGGACTTTCAATCAGCCCCAGCATTTT
D: NA; V: TRBV29-1; size: NA; J: TRBJ1-1; CDR3: CSAQPQINTEAFF; DNA: TGCAGCGCCCAACCCCAGATAAACACTGAAGCTTTCTTT
D: TRBD1; V: TRBV30; size: NA; J: TRBJ2-3; CDR3: CAVRQGISTDTQYF; DNA: TGTGCCGTCCGACAGGGAATTAGCACAGATACGCAGTATTTT
D: TRBD2; V: TRBV7-2; size: NA; J: TRBJ2-1; CDR3: CASSLQREGEQFF; DNA: TGTGCCAGCAGCCTCCAGCGGGAGGGTGAGCAGTTCTTC
D: NA; V: TRBV29-1; size: NA; J: TRBJ2-7; CDR3: CSVELLSGGSYEQYF; DNA: TGCAGCGTTGAGTTATTATCTGGGGGCTCGTACGAGCAGTACTTC
D: NA; V: TRBV2; size: NA; J: TRBJ2-2; CDR3: CASSAWQGNTGELFF; DNA: TGTGCCAGCAGTGCTTGGCAGGGTAATACCGGGGAGCTGTTTTTT
D: NA; V: TRBV10-3; size: NA; J: TRBJ2-1; CDR3: CAISEISDSNEQFF; DNA: TGTGCCATCAGTGAGATTTCGGACAGCAATGAGCAGTTCTTC
D: TRBD1; V: TRBV2; size: NA; J: TRBJ2-7; CDR3: CASSEAGQTIEQYF; DNA: TGTGCCAGCAGTGAAGCGGGACAGACCATCGAGCAGTACTTC
D: NA; V: TRBV27; size: NA; J: TRBJ2-7; CDR3: CASGKAGPTYEQYF; DNA: TGTGCCAGCGGAAAGGCGGGACCGACCTACGAGCAGTACTTC
D: NA; V: TRBV7-3; size: NA; J: TRBJ2-2; CDR3: CASSAPAGELFF; DNA: TGTGCCAGCAGCGCCCCGGCCGGGGAGCTGTTTTTT
D: NA; V: TRBV5-1; size: NA; J: TRBJ2-5; CDR3: CASSPLGSQETQYF; DNA: TGCGCCAGCAGCCCCTTGGGGAGCCAAGAGACCCAGTACTTC
D: TRBD2; V: TRBV7-3; size: NA; J: TRBJ2-3; CDR3: CASSSIAGGPDTDTQYF; DNA: TGTGCCAGCAGCTCGATAGCGGGAGGCCCCGACACAGATACGCAGTATTTT
D: NA; V: TRBV20-1; size: NA; J: TRBJ2-7; CDR3: CSAQGSYEQYF; DNA: TGCAGTGCCCAGGGCAGTTACGAGCAGTACTTC
D: NA; V: TRBV28; size: NA; J: TRBJ1-5; CDR3: CASSLTTGVNSNQPQHF; DNA: TGTGCCAGCAGTCTGACGACAGGAGTCAATAGCAATCAGCCCCAGCATTTT